This T cell receptor (beta chain) was recovered during a study of cytomegalovirus exposure and HLA in healthy donors. General study results and limits: With high specificity and sensitivity, the classifier reportedly diagnosed cytomegalovirus status.

PCR was performed using 60 Vbeta and 13 Jbeta primers. Using immunoSEQ multiplex PCR, the repertoire was profiled, and TCRdb retains in-frame clones only, with some absent. The sample has under 110,000 clones, roughly 74% seen once. The CDR3 loop spans 13 amino acids. Germline V gene lookup returns CDR1 KGHSH and CDR2 LQKENI. Trimming cost V 6 bases and J 10 bases, with 15 bases left between them. When sampled, the donors appeared nominally healthy, though they likely had unrecorded immune exposures. Comments on this clone: Its antigen is not identified.

Sequences were obtained from PBMCs. The chain links TRBV18 to TRBJ2-2; D remains unclear. This clonotype originated in a woman aged 40-49 years in good health and CMV-seronegative. In nucleotides, the CDR3 is TGTGCCAGCTCCTTCGTTTCGTCGGTGGAGCTGTTTTTT. Amino acids: CASSFVSSVELFF. Combining the CDR3 with reference TRBV18 and TRBJ2-2 gives the whole variable domain NAGVMQNPRHLVRRRGQEARLRCSPMKGHSHVYWYRQLPEEGLKFMVYLQKENIIDESGMPKERFSAEFPKEGPSILRIQQVVRGDSAAYFCASSFVSSVELFFGEGSRLTVL.